Given below is one TCR beta chain in context. This sample is part of a study of blood T cell repertoires in COVID-19. Study-level background: Samples representing acute and convalescent COVID-19 were sourced from the United States, Italy and Spain.

Looked up from germline, CDR1 is MNHEY and CDR2 is SMNVEV (reference sequence). The CDR3 runs 15 residues. Trimming took off 7 bases at V and 4 bases at J, with 17 bases between the two ends. All enrollees were roughly 18 to 90 years old and from fewer than 25 US areas. Participant reports of clinical history set cohort assignment. Exposed participants encountered a COVID-19 case during the 2 weeks preceding study entry. The method was immunoSEQ multiplex PCR; TCRdb's version includes in-frame clones alone and lacks a portion of them. The profile shows around 190,000 clones, 84% of them singletons. The source of this sequence is a woman in her 30s who had been exposed to COVID-19. The sequencing sample was made of PBMCs or T cells enriched from blood (not recorded which). The chain couples TRBV27 to TRBJ2-1, with D maybe TRBD2 (7 bases). The CDR3 nucleotides read TGTGCCAGCAAGCTTCGGGGGGCCCTTTACAATGAGCAGTTCTTC. Translating gives CASKLRGALYNEQFF.